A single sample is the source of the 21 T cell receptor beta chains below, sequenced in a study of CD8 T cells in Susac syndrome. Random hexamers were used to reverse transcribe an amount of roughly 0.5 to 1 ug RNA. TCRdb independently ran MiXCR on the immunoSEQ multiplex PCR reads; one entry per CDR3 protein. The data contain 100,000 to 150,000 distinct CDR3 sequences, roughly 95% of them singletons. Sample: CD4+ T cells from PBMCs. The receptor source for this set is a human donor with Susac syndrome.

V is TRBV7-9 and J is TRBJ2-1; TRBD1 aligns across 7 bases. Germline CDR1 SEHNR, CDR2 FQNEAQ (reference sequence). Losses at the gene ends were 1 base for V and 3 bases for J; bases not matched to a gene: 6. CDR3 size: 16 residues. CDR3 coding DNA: TGTGCCAGCAGCTTAGGTACAGGGGAGCGCTACAATGAGCAGTTCTTC. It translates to CASSLGTGERYNEQFF. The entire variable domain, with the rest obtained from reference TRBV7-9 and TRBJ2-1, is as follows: DTGVSQNPRHKITKRGQNVTFRCDPISEHNRLYWYRQTLGQGPEFLTYFQNEAQLEKSRLLSDRFSAERPKGSFSTLEIQRTEQGDSAMYLCASSLGTGERYNEQFFGPGTRLTVL.

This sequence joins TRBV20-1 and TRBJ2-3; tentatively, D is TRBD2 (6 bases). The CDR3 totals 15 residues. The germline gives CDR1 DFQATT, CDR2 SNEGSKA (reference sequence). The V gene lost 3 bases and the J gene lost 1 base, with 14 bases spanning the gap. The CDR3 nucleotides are TGCAGTGCTAGCGGGAGACCCGACGGCACAGATACGCAGTATTTT. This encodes CSASGRPDGTDTQYF.

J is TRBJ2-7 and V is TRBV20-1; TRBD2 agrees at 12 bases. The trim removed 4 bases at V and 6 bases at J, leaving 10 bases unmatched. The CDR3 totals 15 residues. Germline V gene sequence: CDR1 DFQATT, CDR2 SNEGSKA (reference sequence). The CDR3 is CSAIPQTSGSPEQYF. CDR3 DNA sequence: TGCAGTGCTATCCCCCAGACTAGCGGGAGCCCCGAGCAGTACTTC.

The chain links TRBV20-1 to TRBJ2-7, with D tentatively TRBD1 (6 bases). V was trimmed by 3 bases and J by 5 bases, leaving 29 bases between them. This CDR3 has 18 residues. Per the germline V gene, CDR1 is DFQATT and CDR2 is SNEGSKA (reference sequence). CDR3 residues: CSARLSIQPHTGSNEQYF. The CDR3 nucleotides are TGCAGTGCTAGGTTATCCATCCAGCCCCATACAGGGAGCAACGAGCAGTACTTC.

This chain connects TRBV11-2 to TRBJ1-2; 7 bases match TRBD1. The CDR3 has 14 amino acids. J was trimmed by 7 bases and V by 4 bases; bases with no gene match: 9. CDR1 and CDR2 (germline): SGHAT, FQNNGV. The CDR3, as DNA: TGTGCCAGCAGCTCTCCGACAGGGATAGGTGGCTACACCTTC. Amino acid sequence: CASSSPTGIGGYTF.

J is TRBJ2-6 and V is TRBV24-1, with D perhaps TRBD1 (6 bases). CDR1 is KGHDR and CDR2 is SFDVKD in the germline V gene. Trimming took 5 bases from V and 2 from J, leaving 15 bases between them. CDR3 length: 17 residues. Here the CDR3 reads CATSAAQGFTGANVLTF. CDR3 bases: TGTGCCACCAGTGCTGCACAGGGATTCACTGGGGCCAACGTCCTGACTTTC.

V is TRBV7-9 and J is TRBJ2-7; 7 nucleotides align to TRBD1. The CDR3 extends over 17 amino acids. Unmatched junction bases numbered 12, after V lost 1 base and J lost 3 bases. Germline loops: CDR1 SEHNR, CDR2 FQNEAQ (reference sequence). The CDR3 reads CASSLEKGDRALYEQYF. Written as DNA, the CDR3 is TGTGCCAGCAGCTTAGAGAAAGGCGACAGGGCCCTCTACGAGCAGTACTTC.

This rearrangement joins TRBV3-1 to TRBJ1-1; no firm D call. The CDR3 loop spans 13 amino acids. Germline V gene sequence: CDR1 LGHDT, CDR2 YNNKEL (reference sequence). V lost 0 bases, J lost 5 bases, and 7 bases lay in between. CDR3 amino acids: CASSQEGITEAFF. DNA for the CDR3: TGTGCCAGCAGCCAAGAGGGGATAACTGAAGCTTTCTTT.

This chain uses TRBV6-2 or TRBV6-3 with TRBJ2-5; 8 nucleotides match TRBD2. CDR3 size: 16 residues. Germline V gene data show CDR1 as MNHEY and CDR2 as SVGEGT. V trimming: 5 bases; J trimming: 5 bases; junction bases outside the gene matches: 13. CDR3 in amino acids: CASSTTGTSVGETQYF. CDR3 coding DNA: TGTGCCAGCAGTACGACCGGGACTAGTGTTGGGGAGACCCAGTACTTC.

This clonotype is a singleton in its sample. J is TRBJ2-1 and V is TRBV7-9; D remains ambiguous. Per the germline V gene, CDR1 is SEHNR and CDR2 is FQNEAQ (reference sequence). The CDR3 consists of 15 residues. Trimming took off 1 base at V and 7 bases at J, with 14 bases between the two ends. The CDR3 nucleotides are TGTGCCAGCAGCTTAGGAGCCGTTCGTTTTAATGAGCAGTTCTTC. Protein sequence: CASSLGAVRFNEQFF.

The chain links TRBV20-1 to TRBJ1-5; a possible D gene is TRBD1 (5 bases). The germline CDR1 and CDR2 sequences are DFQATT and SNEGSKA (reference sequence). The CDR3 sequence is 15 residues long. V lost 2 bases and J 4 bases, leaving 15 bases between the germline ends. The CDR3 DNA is TGCAGTGCTAGAAGAACCGGGACGCTAAATCAGCCCCAGCATTTT. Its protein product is CSARRTGTLNQPQHF.

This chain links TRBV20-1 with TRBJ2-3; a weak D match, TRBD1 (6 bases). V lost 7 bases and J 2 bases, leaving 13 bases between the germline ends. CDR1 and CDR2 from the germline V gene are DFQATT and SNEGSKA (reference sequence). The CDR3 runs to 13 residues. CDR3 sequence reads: CSGEGGPTDTQYF. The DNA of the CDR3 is TGCAGTGGGGAAGGGGGACCCACAGATACGCAGTATTTT.

DNA for the CDR3: TGTGCCAGCAGCCACGGGGGCGCGGCTGAAGCTTTCTTT. Translating it yields CASSHGGAAEAFF. This chain links TRBV3-1 with TRBJ1-1, with a possible D match to TRBD1 (6 bases). Trimming shortened V by 3 bases and J by 6 bases, and 11 bases separated the two germline ends. CDR3 size: 13 residues. Germline values: CDR1 LGHDT, CDR2 YNNKEL (reference sequence).

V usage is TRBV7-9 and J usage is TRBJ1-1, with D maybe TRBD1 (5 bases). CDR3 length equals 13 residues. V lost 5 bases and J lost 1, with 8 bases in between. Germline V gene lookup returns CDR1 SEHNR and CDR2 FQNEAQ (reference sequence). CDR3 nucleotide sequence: TGTGCCAGCAGCGTACAGGAGAACACTGAAGCTTTCTTT. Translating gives CASSVQENTEAFF.

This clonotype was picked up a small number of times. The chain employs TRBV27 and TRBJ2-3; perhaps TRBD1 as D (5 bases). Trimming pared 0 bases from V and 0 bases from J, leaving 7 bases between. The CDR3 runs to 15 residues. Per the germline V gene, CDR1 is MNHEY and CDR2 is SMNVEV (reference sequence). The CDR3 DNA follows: TGTGCCAGCAGTTTATCTACAGGAAGCACAGATACGCAGTATTTT. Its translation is CASSLSTGSTDTQYF.

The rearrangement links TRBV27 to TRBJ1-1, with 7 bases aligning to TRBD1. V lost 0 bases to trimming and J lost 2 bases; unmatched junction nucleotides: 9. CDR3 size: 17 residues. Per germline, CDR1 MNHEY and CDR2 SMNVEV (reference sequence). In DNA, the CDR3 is TGTGCCAGCAGTTTATCGCCCCGTTGGACAGGAAACACTGAAGCTTTCTTT. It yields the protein CASSLSPRWTGNTEAFF.

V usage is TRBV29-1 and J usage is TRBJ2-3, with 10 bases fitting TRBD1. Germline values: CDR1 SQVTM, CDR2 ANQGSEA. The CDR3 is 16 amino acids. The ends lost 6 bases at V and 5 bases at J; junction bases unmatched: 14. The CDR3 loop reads CSVQMRQGAMRDTQYF. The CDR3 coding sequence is TGCAGCGTCCAAATGCGACAGGGGGCTATGCGAGATACGCAGTATTTT.

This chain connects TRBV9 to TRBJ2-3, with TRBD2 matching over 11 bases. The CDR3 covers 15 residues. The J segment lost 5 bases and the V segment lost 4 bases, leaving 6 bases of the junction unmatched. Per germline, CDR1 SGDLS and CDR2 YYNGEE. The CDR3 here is CASSSVAGGGDTQYF. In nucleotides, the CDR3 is TGTGCCAGCAGCTCTGTAGCGGGAGGGGGAGATACGCAGTATTTT.

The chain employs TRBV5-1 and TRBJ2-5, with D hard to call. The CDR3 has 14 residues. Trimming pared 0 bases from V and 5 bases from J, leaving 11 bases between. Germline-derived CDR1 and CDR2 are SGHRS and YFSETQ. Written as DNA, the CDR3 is TGCGCCAGCAGCTTGGTCCCAGACGTGGAGACCCAGTACTTC. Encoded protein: CASSLVPDVETQYF.

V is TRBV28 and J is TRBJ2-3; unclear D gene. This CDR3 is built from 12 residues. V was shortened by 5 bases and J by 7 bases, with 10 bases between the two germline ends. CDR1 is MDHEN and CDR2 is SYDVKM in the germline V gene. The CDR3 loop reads CASSQTVNTQYF. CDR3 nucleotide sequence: TGTGCCAGCAGTCAAACGGTGAATACGCAGTATTTT.

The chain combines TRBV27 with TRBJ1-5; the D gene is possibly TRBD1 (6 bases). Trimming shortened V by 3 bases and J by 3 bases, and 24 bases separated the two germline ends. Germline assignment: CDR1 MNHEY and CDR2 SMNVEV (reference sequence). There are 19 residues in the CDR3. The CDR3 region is CASSFIRRGFGAANQPQHF. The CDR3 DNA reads TGTGCCAGCAGTTTCATCCGCAGGGGCTTCGGAGCAGCCAATCAGCCCCAGCATTTT.